The sequence of this T cell receptor (beta chain) was determined in a study of long-term antiretroviral therapy in people with HIV. Samples were assayed with immunoSEQ v3.0 at survey level. Measured with immunoSEQ multiplex PCR; TCRdb has only the in-frame clones, and not every one. The sample contains 13,000 to 15,000 clones, 70% to 90% of which appear only once. V dropped 7 bases and J dropped 0 bases, with 20 bases sitting between them. The CDR3 is 17 amino acids. Germline CDR1 reads SNHLY; CDR2 reads FYNNEI. The sequenced sample was unsorted PBMCs, obtained 6.2 years after starting antiretroviral therapy. The source of this sequence is a man aged 40-49 years with HIV. V usage is TRBV2 and J usage is TRBJ2-3; perhaps TRBD2 as D (5 bases). CDR3 amino acids: CASTTSGSGPSTDTQYF. CDR3 nucleotides: TGTGCCAGCACGACGAGCGGTTCCGGTCCTAGCACAGATACGCAGTATTTT.